This TCR beta chain was captured in a study of Ad26.COV2.S vaccination and SARS-CoV-2 variants. Study-wide background: In the COV1001 trial, the donor was in the Ad26.COV2.S arm.

TCRdb keeps only in-frame clones here, not all; method: immunoSEQ multiplex PCR. In the table there are roughly 300,000 clones, about 89% of which are singletons. This CDR3 comprises 13 residues. The V gene lost 2 bases and the J gene lost 3 bases, with 7 bases spanning the gap. The V gene's germline CDR1 is WNHNN and CDR2 SYGVQD (reference sequence). Treatment defined: 15 to 20 received Ad26.COV2.S at low or high dose, single or two shots; about 5 received placebo; per-sample allocation not given. Each sample was drawn 63 days after the first injection (of vaccine or placebo). The chain couples TRBV10-1 to TRBJ1-1; D is undetermined. Source: peripheral blood, taken in a trial of Ad26.COV2.S vaccine versus placebo. This sequence was found in a person aged 18-60 years who received the Ad26.COV2.S COVID-19 vaccine or a placebo. As DNA, the CDR3 is TGCGCCAGCAGTGAGGGAAGGGACACTGAAGCTTTCTTT. Protein: CASSEGRDTEAFF.